This TCR beta chain emerged from a study of technical replicates of blood from several donors. CDR1 and CDR2 (germline): SGHRS, YFSETQ. The CDR3 length is 12 residues. V shed 4 bases and J shed 7 bases, with 11 bases lying between them. The protocol was immunoSEQ multiplex PCR, while the TCRdb copy is restricted to in-frame clones and leaves out a portion. The table records 80,000 or so clones, over 95% of them present only once. This receptor was identified in a human donor in good health. The chain employs TRBV5-1 and TRBJ1-2; no clear D. Sample: T cells isolated from PBMCs. The CDR3 DNA reads as TGCGCCAGCAGCCCGACACAAATTGGCTACACCTTC. It codes for CASSPTQIGYTF.